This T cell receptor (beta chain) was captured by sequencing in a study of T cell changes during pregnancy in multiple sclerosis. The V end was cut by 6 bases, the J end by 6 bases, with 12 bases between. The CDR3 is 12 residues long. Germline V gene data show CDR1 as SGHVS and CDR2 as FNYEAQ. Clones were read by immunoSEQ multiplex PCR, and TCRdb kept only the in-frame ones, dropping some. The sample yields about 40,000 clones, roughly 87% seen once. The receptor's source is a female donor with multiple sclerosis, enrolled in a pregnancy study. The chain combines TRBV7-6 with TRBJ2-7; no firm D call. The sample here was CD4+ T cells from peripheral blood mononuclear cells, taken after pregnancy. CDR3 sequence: CASSLIWAEQYF. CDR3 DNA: TGTGCCAGCAGTTTAATTTGGGCCGAGCAGTACTTC.